Detailed here is one T cell receptor beta chain. Its specificity is not known. The data derive from a study of T cell therapy after organ transplantation. Looking at the study overall: Expansion used a peptide pool of 30 HLA class I and II CMV epitopes. The study, taken as a whole, reports: In nonresponders, large pretherapy expansions changed minimally after therapy. Low CD8+ T cell yield possibly reduced coverage, hiding nonresponder expansions.

The junction had 5 bases not matched to a gene; V was cut back by 0 bases and J by 5 bases. The CDR3 loop spans 16 amino acids. Per germline, CDR1 MGHRA and CDR2 YSYEKL. The time point denotes: 4-8 weeks after completion of therapy. Clones were sequenced by immunoSEQ multiplex PCR, and TCRdb holds only the in-frame ones, with some missing. The sample holds around 5,000 clones, 60% to 70% seen once. The specimen was CD8+ T cells from blood, collected after autologous CMV-specific T cell therapy. The rearrangement uses TRBV4-1 and TRBJ2-2; 8 nucleotides match TRBD1. The receptor was derived from a human patient who had received a solid organ transplant and had CMV disease. Some T cells may originate from the graft donor. CDR3 sequence reads: CASSQDPGGDTGELFF. As DNA, the CDR3 is TGCGCCAGCAGCCAAGACCCAGGGGGCGATACCGGGGAGCTGTTTTTT.